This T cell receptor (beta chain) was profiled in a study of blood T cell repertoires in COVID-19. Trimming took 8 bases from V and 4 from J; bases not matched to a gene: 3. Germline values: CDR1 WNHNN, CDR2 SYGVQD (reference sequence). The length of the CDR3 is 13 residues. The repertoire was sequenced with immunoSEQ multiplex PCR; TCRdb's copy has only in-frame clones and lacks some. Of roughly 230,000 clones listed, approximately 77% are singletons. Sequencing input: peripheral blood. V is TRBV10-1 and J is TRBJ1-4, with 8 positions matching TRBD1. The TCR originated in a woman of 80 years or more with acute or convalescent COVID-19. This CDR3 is CASSDRGNEKLFF. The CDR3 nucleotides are TGCGCCAGCTCCGACAGGGGTAATGAAAAACTGTTTTTT.